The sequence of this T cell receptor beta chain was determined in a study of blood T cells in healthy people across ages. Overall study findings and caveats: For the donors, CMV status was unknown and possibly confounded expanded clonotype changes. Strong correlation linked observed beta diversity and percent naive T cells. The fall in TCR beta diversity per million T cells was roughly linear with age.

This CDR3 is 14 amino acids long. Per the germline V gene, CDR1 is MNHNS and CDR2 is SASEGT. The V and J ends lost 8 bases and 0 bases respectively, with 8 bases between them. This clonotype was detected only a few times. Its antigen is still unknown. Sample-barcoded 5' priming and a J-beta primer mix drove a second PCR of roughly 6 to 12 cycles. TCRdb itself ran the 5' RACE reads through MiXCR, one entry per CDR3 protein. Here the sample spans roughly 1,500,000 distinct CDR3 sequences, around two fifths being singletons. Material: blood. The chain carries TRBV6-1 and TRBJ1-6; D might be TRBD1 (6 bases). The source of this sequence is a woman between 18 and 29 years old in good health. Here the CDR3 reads CASQGSSYNSPLHF. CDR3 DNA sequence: TGTGCCAGCCAGGGGAGCTCCTATAATTCACCCCTCCACTTT.